The T cell receptor beta chain under discussion was sequenced for a study of blood T cell repertoires in COVID-19. Method: immunoSEQ multiplex PCR; TCRdb's copy keeps in-frame clones and lacks some. The repertoire holds hundreds of thousands of clones, with roughly 86% as singletons. The V gene lost 0 bases and the J gene lost 4 bases, with 16 bases spanning the gap. Germline CDR1 KGHSH, CDR2 LQKENI. This CDR3 spans 16 amino acids. This chain connects TRBV18 to TRBJ2-7; no clear D. The receptor comes from a woman aged 50 to 60 who had recovered from COVID-19. Sequenced: PBMCs or T cells enriched from blood (not recorded which). The CDR3 protein is CASSPPLRRHLYEQYF. The CDR3 coding sequence is TGTGCCAGCTCACCACCTCTCCGCCGACACCTTTACGAGCAGTACTTC. Based on the CDR3 plus reference TRBV18 and TRBJ2-7, the full variable domain is NAGVMQNPRHLVRRRGQEARLRCSPMKGHSHVYWYRQLPEEGLKFMVYLQKENIIDESGMPKERFSAEFPKEGPSILRIQQVVRGDSAAYFCASSPPLRRHLYEQYFGPGTRLTVT.